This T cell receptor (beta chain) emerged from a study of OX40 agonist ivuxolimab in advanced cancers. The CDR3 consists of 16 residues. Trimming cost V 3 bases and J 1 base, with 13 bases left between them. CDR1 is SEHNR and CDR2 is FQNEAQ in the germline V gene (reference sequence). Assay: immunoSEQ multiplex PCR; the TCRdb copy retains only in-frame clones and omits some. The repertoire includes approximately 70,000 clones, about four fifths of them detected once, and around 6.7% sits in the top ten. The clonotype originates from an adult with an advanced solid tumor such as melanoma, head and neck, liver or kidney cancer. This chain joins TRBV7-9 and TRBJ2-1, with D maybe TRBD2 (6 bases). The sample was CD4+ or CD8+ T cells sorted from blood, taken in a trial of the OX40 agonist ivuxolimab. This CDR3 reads CASSFLDYNSYNEQFF. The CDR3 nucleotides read TGTGCCAGCAGCTTCCTGGACTACAATTCCTACAATGAGCAGTTCTTC.